The 4 T cell receptor beta chains below were found in one sample sequenced in a study of control samples from healthy donors and cancer patients. Method: immunoSEQ multiplex PCR; TCRdb's copy keeps in-frame clones and lacks some. Of about 170,000 clones in the sample, roughly 91% were seen once. Sequenced input: blood. These receptors were obtained from a woman between 25 and 40 years old in good health.

This clone was picked up one time. The rearrangement links TRBV5-1 to TRBJ2-2; 10 bases match TRBD1. Germline assignment: CDR1 SGHRS and CDR2 YFSETQ. The CDR3 length is 16 residues. Trimming at V came to 0 bases and at J to 6 bases, leaving 5 bases not matched to a gene. The CDR3 loop reads CASSLGVTGGAGELFF. As DNA, the CDR3 is TGCGCCAGCAGCTTGGGGGTGACAGGGGGCGCCGGGGAGCTGTTTTTT.

The chain has TRBV5-1 and TRBJ2-5, with TRBD2 identical over 8 bases. Germline assignment: CDR1 SGHRS and CDR2 YFSETQ. Trimming at V came to 1 base and at J to 5 bases, leaving 4 bases not matched to a gene. The CDR3 has 14 amino acids. The chain's CDR3 is CASSLSPGGETQYF. CDR3 bases: TGCGCCAGCAGCTTGTCCCCGGGAGGGGAGACCCAGTACTTC.

The chain has TRBV5-1 and TRBJ2-7; 10 bases are shared with TRBD1. The CDR3 contains 14 residues. The J segment lost 5 bases and the V segment lost 0 bases, leaving 2 bases of the junction unmatched. CDR1 SGHRS and CDR2 YFSETQ come from the germline V gene. The CDR3 sequence: CASSLETGGHEQYF. The CDR3 DNA follows: TGCGCCAGCAGCTTGGAGACAGGGGGCCACGAGCAGTACTTC.

The V call is TRBV6-4, the J call TRBJ2-1; TRBD1 matches 7 bases. This CDR3 region has 13 residues. Germline V gives CDR1 MRHNA, CDR2 SNTAGT. Trimming took 4 bases from V and 7 from J; bases not matched to a gene: 4. The CDR3 region is CASSGTGVNEQFF. The CDR3 DNA sequence: TGTGCCAGCAGTGGAACAGGGGTGAATGAGCAGTTCTTC.